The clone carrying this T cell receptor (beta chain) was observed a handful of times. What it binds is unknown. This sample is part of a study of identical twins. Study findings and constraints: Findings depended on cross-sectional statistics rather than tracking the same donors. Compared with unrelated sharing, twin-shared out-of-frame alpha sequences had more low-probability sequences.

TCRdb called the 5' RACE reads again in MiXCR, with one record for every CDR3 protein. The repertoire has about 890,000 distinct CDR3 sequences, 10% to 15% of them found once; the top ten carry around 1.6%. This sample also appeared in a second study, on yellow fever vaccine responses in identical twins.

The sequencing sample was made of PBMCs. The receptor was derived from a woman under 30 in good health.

The CDR3 here is CASSRRAGGPDSYNEQFF. For the CDR3, the DNA is TGTGCCAGCAGCCGTCGAGCGGGGGGGCCTGACTCCTACAATGAGCAGTTCTTC. The chain uses TRBV11-1 and TRBJ2-1; 10 bases agree with TRBD2. V shed 5 bases, J shed 0 bases, and the junction held 10 bases outside the gene matches. Germline V gene lookup returns CDR1 SGHAT and CDR2 FQDESV (reference sequence). The CDR3 contains 18 residues.